What follows are 30 T cell receptor beta chains derived from one specimen sequenced in a study of blood T cell repertoires in COVID-19. Here immunoSEQ multiplex PCR was the method, and the copy in TCRdb shows in-frame clones only, minus some. The sample has roughly 200,000 clones; around 82% are singletons. Sequencing was done on a sample of peripheral blood. Receptors were obtained from a man in his forties with active or convalescent COVID-19.

The table lists this clone with a few counts. J is TRBJ2-7 and V is TRBV5-1; TRBD1 is a possible D gene (6 bases). Trimming shortened V by 0 bases and J by 1 base, and 8 bases separated the two germline ends. CDR3 length: 14 amino acids. The germline V gene encodes CDR1 SGHRS and CDR2 YFSETQ. CDR3 coding DNA: TGCGCCAGCAGCTTGGTGGGGGCGTCCTACGAGCAGTACTTC. This gives the protein CASSLVGASYEQYF.

This clone has more than one count but fewer than ten. The chain employs TRBV4-1 and TRBJ2-3; D uncertain. The germline V and J ends were trimmed by 0 bases and 10 bases, with 11 bases remaining between them. The germline V gene has CDR1 MGHRA and CDR2 YSYEKL. The CDR3 is 13 residues long. CDR3 protein: CASSQDSSRAQYF. The DNA of the CDR3 is TGCGCCAGCAGCCAAGATTCGAGTCGCGCGCAGTATTTT.

The rearrangement uses TRBV10-3 and TRBJ1-5; possible D gene TRBD1, 6 bases. Per the germline V gene, CDR1 is ENHRY and CDR2 is SYGVKD. The CDR3 extends over 13 amino acids. The V gene lost 11 bases and the J gene lost 7 bases, with 18 bases spanning the gap. The CDR3 bases are TGTGCCTCCACCGGGGGGCAAGAGCAGCCCCAGCATTTT. Protein: CASTGGQEQPQHF.

The chain carries TRBV14 and TRBJ2-3; D perhaps matches TRBD2 (5 bases). V gave up 4 bases and J gave up 0 bases, with 17 bases separating them. CDR3 size: 17 residues. The germline V gene has CDR1 SGHDN and CDR2 FVKESK. CDR3: CASSPPSPGISTDTQYF. CDR3 in DNA: TGTGCCAGCAGCCCACCCTCACCGGGGATTAGCACAGATACGCAGTATTTT.

The V gene is TRBV23-1, the J gene TRBJ1-3; D gene uncertain. TRBV23-1 is filed as an ORF, its function uncertain. CDR3 length equals 15 residues. The germline V and J ends were trimmed by 8 bases and 1 base, with 15 bases remaining between them. CDR3 DNA: TGCGCCAGCCCACTTCGGGTTTTATCTGGAAACACCATATATTTT. Translating gives CASPLRVLSGNTIYF.

The rearrangement uses TRBV15 and TRBJ1-1, with 8 bases identical to TRBD1. The V segment lost 2 bases and the J segment 5 bases; nucleotides outside the gene matches: 7. Germline V gene sequence: CDR1 LNHNV, CDR2 YYDKDF (reference sequence). There are 15 residues in the CDR3. CDR3 sequence: CATSRRTGGRTEAFF. The CDR3, as DNA: TGTGCCACCAGCAGACGAACAGGGGGGCGAACTGAAGCTTTCTTT.

The rearrangement links TRBV10-3 to TRBJ2-1; TRBD1 is a possible D gene (6 bases). This CDR3 has 14 residues. V was shortened by 4 bases and J by 7 bases, with 14 bases between the two germline ends. Germline V lookup: CDR1 ENHRY, CDR2 SYGVKD. The DNA for the CDR3 is TGTGCCATCAGTGGGGACACAGGGTGGAATGAGCAGTTCTTC. Protein sequence: CAISGDTGWNEQFF.

The genes are TRBV5-5 and TRBJ2-3; 8 bases are shared with TRBD2. The germline gives CDR1 SGHKS, CDR2 YYEKEE (reference sequence). This CDR3 is 16 amino acids long. V shed 0 bases and J 2 bases; nucleotides not matched to a gene: 5. In DNA, the CDR3 is TGTGCCAGCAGCTTGGGTCGCGGGGGGTTCACAGATACGCAGTATTTT. Protein product: CASSLGRGGFTDTQYF.

This chain links TRBV11-3 with TRBJ1-1; 9 bases line up with TRBD1. This CDR3 spans 15 amino acids. Trimming at V came to 2 bases and at J to 4 bases, leaving 5 bases not matched to a gene. Germline V gene lookup returns CDR1 SGHNT and CDR2 YENEEA. The CDR3 DNA reads TGTGCCAGCAGCTTACTGACAGGGGGGAGCACTGAAGCTTTCTTT. Translated, it gives CASSLLTGGSTEAFF.

V gene TRBV27 combines with J gene TRBJ2-3; TRBD1 matches at 10 bases. The CDR3 runs to 16 residues. Germline-derived CDR1 and CDR2 are MNHEY and SMNVEV (reference sequence). With 5 bases clipped from V and 0 bases from J, the junction kept 5 bases outside the gene matches. The CDR3 here is CASSPRTGGSTDTQYF. The CDR3 DNA reads TGTGCCAGCAGTCCCCGGACAGGGGGGAGCACAGATACGCAGTATTTT.

The V gene is TRBV5-1, the J gene TRBJ1-4; tentative D call: TRBD1 (5 bases). V was trimmed by 4 bases and J by 8 bases, leaving 18 bases between them. Germline-derived CDR1 and CDR2 are SGHRS and YFSETQ. The CDR3 length is 15 residues. This chain's CDR3 is CASSGTGVETEKLFF. CDR3 nucleotide sequence: TGCGCCAGCAGCGGGACGGGGGTTGAAACCGAAAAACTGTTTTTT.

The rearrangement joins TRBV7-2 to TRBJ2-7; maybe TRBD2 (5 bases). CDR1 SGHTA and CDR2 FQGNSA come from the germline V gene. This CDR3 is 15 amino acids long. Trimming pared 1 base from V and 3 bases from J, leaving 13 bases between. CDR3 coding DNA: TGTGCCAGCAGCTTAGGGGGTCTCGGGGTCTACGAGCAGTACTTC. It codes for CASSLGGLGVYEQYF.

In regard to this clone: The identical CDR3 is also encoded by other nucleotide sequences in the sample. The gene calls are TRBV6-1 and TRBJ2-1; D ambiguous. Trimming removed 1 base at V and 10 bases at J, with 5 bases between. The germline V gene has CDR1 MNHNS and CDR2 SASEGT. This CDR3 is 11 amino acids long. Here the CDR3 DNA reads TGTGCCAGCAGTGAAGGCCTAGAGCAGTTCTTC. It codes for CASSEGLEQFF.

The chain recombines TRBV10-3 with TRBJ2-5; 12 positions match TRBD2. Trimming removed 8 bases from V and 5 bases from J; junction bases left unmatched: 9. This CDR3 is built from 15 residues. CDR1 is ENHRY and CDR2 is SYGVKD in the germline V gene. The CDR3 nucleotides read TGTGCCATCGGGACTAGCGGGCCCCGCGGGGAGACCCAGTACTTC. It specifies CAIGTSGPRGETQYF.

The chain combines TRBV4-2 with TRBJ2-7; 7 nucleotides agree with TRBD2. The CDR3 is 16 amino acids. J was trimmed by 6 bases and V by 3 bases; bases with no gene match: 14. CDR1 LGHNA and CDR2 YNFKEQ come from the germline V gene. This chain's CDR3 is CASSQSPAGVSSEQYF. In DNA form, the CDR3 reads TGTGCCAGCAGCCAGAGTCCCGCGGGAGTGAGCTCCGAGCAGTACTTC.

This chain connects TRBV9 to TRBJ2-2, with D possibly matching TRBD1 (6 bases). This CDR3 region has 16 residues. Germline V lookup: CDR1 SGDLS, CDR2 YYNGEE. Trimming removed 8 bases from V and 0 bases from J, with 17 bases in between. The DNA of the CDR3 is TGTGCCAGGCTCGACAGGTTTTCGCCGAACACCGGGGAGCTGTTTTTT. It yields the protein CARLDRFSPNTGELFF.

V gene TRBV6-5 combines with J gene TRBJ1-4, with 7 bases lining up with TRBD1. CDR1 is MNHEY, CDR2 SVGAGI, per germline. This CDR3 comprises 14 residues. Germline trimming cut 6 bases from V and 4 bases from J; bases unmatched to any gene: 5. CDR3 residues: CASRQTGNNEKLFF. For the CDR3, the DNA is TGTGCCAGCAGGCAGACAGGGAATAATGAAAAACTGTTTTTT.

The V gene is TRBV2, the J gene TRBJ1-6, with a weak D call TRBD1 (5 bases). Germline CDR1 and CDR2: SNHLY and FYNNEI. Trimming removed 3 bases at V and 9 bases at J, with 15 bases between. The length of the CDR3 is 15 residues. The CDR3 loop reads CASSDRAPRGSPLHF. The CDR3 DNA is TGTGCCAGCAGTGACAGGGCCCCGCGGGGTTCACCCCTCCACTTT.

V is TRBV2 and J is TRBJ1-1; perhaps TRBD1 as D (6 bases). Deletions cut 4 bases from V and 6 bases from J, with 15 bases between. CDR1 and CDR2 from the germline V gene are SNHLY and FYNNEI. The length of the CDR3 is 14 residues. Here the CDR3 reads CASSVRTASAEAFF. Written as DNA, the CDR3 is TGTGCCAGCAGTGTGCGGACAGCGAGCGCTGAAGCTTTCTTT.

This sequence joins TRBV3-1 (or the pseudogene TRBV3-2) and TRBJ1-1; a possible D gene is TRBD1 (5 bases). Germline values: CDR1 LGHDT, CDR2 YNNKEL (reference sequence). The CDR3 runs to 13 residues. V shed 5 bases and J shed 2 bases, with 9 bases lying between them. CDR3 sequence: CASSYRRNTEAFF. The CDR3 DNA reads as TGTGCCAGCAGCTACAGGCGCAACACTGAAGCTTTCTTT.

The rearrangement uses TRBV11-2 and TRBJ2-5; 10 bases fit TRBD1. V trimming: 6 bases; J trimming: 5 bases; junction bases outside the gene matches: 12. The CDR3 totals 16 residues. The germline V gene has CDR1 SGHAT and CDR2 FQNNGV. DNA of the CDR3: TGTGCCAGCAGTTTTTACGGGACAGGGGTTGAGGAGACCCAGTACTTC. It translates to CASSFYGTGVEETQYF.

The rearrangement joins TRBV7-2 to TRBJ2-3; TRBD1 aligns across 9 bases. CDR3 length: 16 residues. CDR1 SGHTA and CDR2 FQGNSA come from the germline V gene. Trimming cost V 1 base and J 3 bases; bases outside gene matches: 5. The CDR3 is CASSLVGQGMTDTQYF. The CDR3 nucleotides read TGTGCCAGCAGCTTAGTCGGACAGGGGATGACAGATACGCAGTATTTT.

Regarding this clone: This specimen includes other DNA sequences encoding the same CDR3. J is TRBJ1-1 and V is TRBV19; D unclear. Looked up from germline, CDR1 is LNHDA and CDR2 is SQIVND (reference sequence). The ends were cut back, 3 bases at V and 2 bases at J, with 7 bases in the middle. This CDR3 spans 13 amino acids. The DNA for the CDR3 is TGTGCCAGTAGTATTAACAGAAACACTGAAGCTTTCTTT. It codes for CASSINRNTEAFF.

This chain uses TRBV7-9 with TRBJ2-5, with 8 bases identical to TRBD1. The J segment lost 3 bases and the V segment lost 1 base, leaving 7 bases of the junction unmatched. Germline assignment: CDR1 SEHNR and CDR2 FQNEAQ (reference sequence). This CDR3 comprises 16 residues. The CDR3 spells CASSLGQGLGKETQYF. In DNA form, the CDR3 reads TGTGCCAGCAGCTTAGGACAGGGGTTGGGAAAAGAGACCCAGTACTTC.

Here the CDR3 DNA reads TGTGCCAGTAGTGCGAGACCGGGACTAGCGGGAGCGCCTCACAATGAGCAGTTCTTC. Amino acid sequence: CASSARPGLAGAPHNEQFF. The V gene is TRBV19, the J gene TRBJ2-1, with 14 nucleotides matching TRBD2. CDR3 length: 19 residues. J lost 5 bases, V lost 5 bases, and 14 bases had no gene match. Looked up from germline, CDR1 is LNHDA and CDR2 is SQIVND (reference sequence).

The rearrangement joins TRBV25-1 to TRBJ2-3, with D uncertain. The CDR3 sequence is 16 residues long. CDR1 is MGHDK, CDR2 SYGVNS, per germline. V gave up 2 bases and J gave up 4 bases, with 16 bases separating them. The CDR3 DNA follows: TGTGCCAGCAGTGAAGGCCCCAGGCAGAACCCAGATACGCAGTATTTT. Residues: CASSEGPRQNPDTQYF. Supplemented by reference TRBV25-1 and TRBJ2-3, the full variable domain reads EADIYQTPRYLVIGTGKKITLECSQTMGHDKMYWYQQDPGMELHLIHYSYGVNSTEKGDLSSESTVSRIRTEHFPLTLESARPSHTSQYLCASSEGPRQNPDTQYFGPGTRLTVL.

The chain combines TRBV11-2 with TRBJ2-7; 12 nucleotides agree with TRBD2. J was trimmed by 4 bases and V by 5 bases; bases with no gene match: 6. CDR3 length: 15 amino acids. Per germline, CDR1 SGHAT and CDR2 FQNNGV. The CDR3 loop is CASSRPGLAGYEQYF. The CDR3 bases are TGTGCCAGCAGCCGTCCGGGACTAGCGGGTTACGAGCAGTACTTC.

The chain links TRBV5-1 to TRBJ1-2, with 9 positions matching TRBD1. CDR3 length: 15 residues. With 2 bases clipped from V and 2 bases from J, the junction kept 4 bases outside the gene matches. Germline-derived CDR1 and CDR2 are SGHRS and YFSETQ. The CDR3 nucleotides are TGCGCCAGCAGCTTCACGGGACAGGGAAACTATGGCTACACCTTC. Translating it yields CASSFTGQGNYGYTF. Looking up the rest from reference TRBV5-1 and TRBJ1-2 gives the full variable domain: KAGVTQTPRYLIKTRGQQVTLSCSPISGHRSVSWYQQTPGQGLQFLFEYFSETQRNKGNFPGRFSGRQFSNSRSEMNVSTLELGDSALYLCASSFTGQGNYGYTFGSGTRLTVV.

The chain has TRBV19 and TRBJ2-1, with D tentatively TRBD1 (6 bases). Germline lookup yields CDR1 LNHDA and CDR2 SQIVND (reference sequence). V dropped 6 bases and J dropped 8 bases, with 11 bases sitting between them. This CDR3 spans 12 amino acids. As DNA, the CDR3 is TGTGCCAGTAGGTGGGACACGGATGAGCAGTTCTTC. It yields the protein CASRWDTDEQFF.

Ten or more counts support this clone. The J gene is TRBJ2-3, the V gene TRBV3-1 (or the pseudogene TRBV3-2), with D tentatively TRBD1 (5 bases). V was trimmed by 1 base and J by 4 bases, leaving 12 bases between them. CDR1 is LGHDT, CDR2 YNNKEL, per germline (reference sequence). This CDR3 region has 15 residues. The CDR3 region has the DNA TGTGCCAGCAGCCAAGCACAGGTCTTGGCAGATACGCAGTATTTT. This gives the protein CASSQAQVLADTQYF.